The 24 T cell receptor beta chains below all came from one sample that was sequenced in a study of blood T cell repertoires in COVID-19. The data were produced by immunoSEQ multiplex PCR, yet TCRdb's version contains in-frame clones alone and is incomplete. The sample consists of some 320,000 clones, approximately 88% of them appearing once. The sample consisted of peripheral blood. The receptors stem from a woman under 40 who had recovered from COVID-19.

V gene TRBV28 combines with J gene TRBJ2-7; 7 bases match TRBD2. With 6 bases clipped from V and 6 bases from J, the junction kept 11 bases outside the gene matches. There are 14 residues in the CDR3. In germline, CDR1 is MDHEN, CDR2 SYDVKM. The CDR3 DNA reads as TGTGCCAGCAGCCCCCCCGACGGGGGGTCCGAGCAGTACTTC. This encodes CASSPPDGGSEQYF. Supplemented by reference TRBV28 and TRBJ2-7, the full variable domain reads DVKVTQSSRYLVKRTGEKVFLECVQDMDHENMFWYRQDPGLGLRLIYFSYDVKMKEKGDIPEGYSVSREKKERFSLILESASTNQTSMYLCASSPPDGGSEQYFGPGTRLTVT.

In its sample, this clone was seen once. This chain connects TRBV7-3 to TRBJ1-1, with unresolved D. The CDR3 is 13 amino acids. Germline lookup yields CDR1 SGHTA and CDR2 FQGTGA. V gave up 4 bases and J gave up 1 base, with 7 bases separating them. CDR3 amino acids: CASSWSGNTEAFF. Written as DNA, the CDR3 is TGTGCCAGCAGCTGGTCGGGGAACACTGAAGCTTTCTTT. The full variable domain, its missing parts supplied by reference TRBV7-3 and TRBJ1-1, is GAGVSQTPSNKVTEKGKYVELRCDPISGHTALYWYRQSLGQGPEFLIYFQGTGAADDSGLPNDRFFAVRPEGSVSTLKIQRTERGDSAVYLCASSWSGNTEAFFGQGTRLTVV.

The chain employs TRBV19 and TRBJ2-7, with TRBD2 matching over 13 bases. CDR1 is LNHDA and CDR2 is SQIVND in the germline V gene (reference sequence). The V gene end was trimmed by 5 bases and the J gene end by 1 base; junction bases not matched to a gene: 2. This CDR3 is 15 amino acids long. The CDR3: CASSPGLAGSYEQYF. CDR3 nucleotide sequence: TGTGCCAGTAGTCCGGGACTAGCGGGGTCCTACGAGCAGTACTTC.

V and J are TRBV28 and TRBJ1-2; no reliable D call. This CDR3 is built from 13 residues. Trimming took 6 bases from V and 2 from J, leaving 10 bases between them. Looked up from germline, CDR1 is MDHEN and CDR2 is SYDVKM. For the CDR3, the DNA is TGTGCCAGCAGCCCCCCGAGGAACTATGGCTACACCTTC. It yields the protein CASSPPRNYGYTF.

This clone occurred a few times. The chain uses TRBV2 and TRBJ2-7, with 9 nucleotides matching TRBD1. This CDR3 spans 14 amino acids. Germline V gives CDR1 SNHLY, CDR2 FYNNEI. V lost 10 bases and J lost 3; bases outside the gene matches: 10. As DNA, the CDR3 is TGTGCCATCAACACCGGGACAGGGAACTACGAGCAGTACTTC. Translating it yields CAINTGTGNYEQYF. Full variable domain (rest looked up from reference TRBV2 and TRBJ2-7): EPEVTQTPSHQVTQMGQEVILRCVPISNHLYFYWYRQILGQKVEFLVSFYNNEISEKSEIFDDQFSVERPDGSNFTLKIRSTKLEDSAMYFCAINTGTGNYEQYFGPGTRLTVT.

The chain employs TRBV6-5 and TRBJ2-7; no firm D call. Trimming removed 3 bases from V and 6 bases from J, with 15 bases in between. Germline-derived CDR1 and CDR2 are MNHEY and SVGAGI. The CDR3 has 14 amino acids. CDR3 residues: CASSYWQVSSEQYF. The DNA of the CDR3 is TGTGCCAGCAGTTATTGGCAGGTCTCATCCGAGCAGTACTTC.

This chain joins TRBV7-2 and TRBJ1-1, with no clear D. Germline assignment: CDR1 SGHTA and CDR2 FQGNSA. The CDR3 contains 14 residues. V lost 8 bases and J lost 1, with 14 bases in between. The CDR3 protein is CASLPGIQNTEAFF. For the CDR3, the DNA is TGTGCCAGCCTACCGGGGATCCAGAACACTGAAGCTTTCTTT.

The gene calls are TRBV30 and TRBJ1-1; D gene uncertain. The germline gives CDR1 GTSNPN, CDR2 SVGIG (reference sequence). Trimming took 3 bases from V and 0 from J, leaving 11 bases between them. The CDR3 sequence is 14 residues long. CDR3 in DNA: TGTGCCTGGAGAAAGAGATCCATGAACACTGAAGCTTTCTTT. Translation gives CAWRKRSMNTEAFF.

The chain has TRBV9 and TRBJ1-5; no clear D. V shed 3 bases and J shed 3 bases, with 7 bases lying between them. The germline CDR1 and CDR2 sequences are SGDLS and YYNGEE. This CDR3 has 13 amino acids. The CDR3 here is CASSASLNQPQHF. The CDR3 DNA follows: TGTGCCAGCAGCGCGTCCCTCAATCAGCCCCAGCATTTT.

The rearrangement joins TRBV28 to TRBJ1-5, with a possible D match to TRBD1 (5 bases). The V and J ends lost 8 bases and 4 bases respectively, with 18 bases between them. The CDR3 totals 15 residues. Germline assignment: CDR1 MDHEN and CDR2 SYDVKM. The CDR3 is CASPPAGSRNQPQHF. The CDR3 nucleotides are TGTGCCAGCCCACCGGCAGGGTCAAGGAATCAGCCCCAGCATTTT.

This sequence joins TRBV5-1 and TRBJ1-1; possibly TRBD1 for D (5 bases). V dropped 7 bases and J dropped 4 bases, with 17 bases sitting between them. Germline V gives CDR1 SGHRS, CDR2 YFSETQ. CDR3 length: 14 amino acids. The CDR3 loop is CASSLGGRGTEAFF. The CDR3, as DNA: TGCGCCAGCTCCCTGGGTGGTAGGGGCACTGAAGCTTTCTTT.

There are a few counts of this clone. The CDR3 here is CASSAGLAGVGTDTQYF. Here the CDR3 DNA reads TGTGCCAGCAGCGCGGGACTAGCGGGGGTGGGCACAGATACGCAGTATTTT. V gene TRBV7-2 combines with J gene TRBJ2-3; 14 bases match TRBD2. The CDR3 has 17 amino acids. Unmatched junction bases numbered 5, after V lost 5 bases and J lost 1 base. Germline lookup yields CDR1 SGHTA and CDR2 FQGNSA.

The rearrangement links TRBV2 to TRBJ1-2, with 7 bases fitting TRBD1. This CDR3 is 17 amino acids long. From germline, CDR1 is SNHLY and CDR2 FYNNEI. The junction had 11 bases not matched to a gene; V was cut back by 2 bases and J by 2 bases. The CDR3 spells CASSERGPGWENYGYTF. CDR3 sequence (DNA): TGTGCCAGCAGTGAAAGGGGGCCGGGTTGGGAAAACTATGGCTACACCTTC.

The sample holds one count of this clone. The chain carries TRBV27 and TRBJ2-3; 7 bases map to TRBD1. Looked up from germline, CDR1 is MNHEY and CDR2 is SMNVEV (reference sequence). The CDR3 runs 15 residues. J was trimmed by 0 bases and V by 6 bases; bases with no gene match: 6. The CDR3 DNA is TGTGCCAGCAGGAACAGGGACAGAAGCACAGATACGCAGTATTTT. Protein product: CASRNRDRSTDTQYF.

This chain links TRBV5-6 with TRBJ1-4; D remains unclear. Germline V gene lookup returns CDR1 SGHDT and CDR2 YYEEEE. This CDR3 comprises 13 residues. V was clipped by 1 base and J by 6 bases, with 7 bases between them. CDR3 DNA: TGTGCCAGCAGCTTGTGGTCAGATGAAAAACTGTTTTTT. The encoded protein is CASSLWSDEKLFF.

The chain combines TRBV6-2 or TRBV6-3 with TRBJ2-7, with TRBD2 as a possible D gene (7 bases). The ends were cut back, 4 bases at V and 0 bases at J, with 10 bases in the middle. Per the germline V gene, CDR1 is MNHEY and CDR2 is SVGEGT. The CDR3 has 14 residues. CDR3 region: CASSWGGSSYEQYF. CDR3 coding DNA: TGTGCCAGCAGTTGGGGGGGCAGCTCCTACGAGCAGTACTTC.

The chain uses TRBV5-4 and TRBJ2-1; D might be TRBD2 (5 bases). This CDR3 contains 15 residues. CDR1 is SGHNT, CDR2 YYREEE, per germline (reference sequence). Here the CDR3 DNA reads TGTGCAGCTACTTTGGGCGGGTCCTCCTACAATGAGCAGTTCTTC. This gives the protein CAATLGGSSYNEQFF.

Written as DNA, the CDR3 is TGTGCCAGCAGCGACCGGACAGGGGATTGGGAGACCCAGTACTTC. Its translation: CASSDRTGDWETQYF. The V gene is TRBV2, the J gene TRBJ2-5; the match to TRBD1 covers 9 bases. The CDR3 is 15 residues long. CDR1 is SNHLY, CDR2 FYNNEI, per germline. J lost 5 bases, V lost 6 bases, and 10 bases had no gene match.

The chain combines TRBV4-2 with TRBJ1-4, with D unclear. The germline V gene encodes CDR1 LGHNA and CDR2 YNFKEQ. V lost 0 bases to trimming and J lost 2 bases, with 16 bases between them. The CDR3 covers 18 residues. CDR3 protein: CASSQDSGRRITNEKLFF. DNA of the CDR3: TGTGCCAGCAGCCAAGATTCTGGTAGGAGGATTACTAATGAAAAACTGTTTTTT.

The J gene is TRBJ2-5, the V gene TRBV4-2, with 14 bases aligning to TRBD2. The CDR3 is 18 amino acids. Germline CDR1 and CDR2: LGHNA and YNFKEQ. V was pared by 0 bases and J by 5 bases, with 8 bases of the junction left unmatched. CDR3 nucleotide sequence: TGTGCCAGCAGCCAAGAAAGGGGACTAGCGGGGGTGCGGGAGACCCAGTACTTC. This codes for CASSQERGLAGVRETQYF.

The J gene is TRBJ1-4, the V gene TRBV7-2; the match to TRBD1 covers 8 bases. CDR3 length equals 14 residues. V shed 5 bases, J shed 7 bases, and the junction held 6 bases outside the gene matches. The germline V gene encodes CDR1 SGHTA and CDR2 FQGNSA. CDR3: CASSLGQGGEKLFF. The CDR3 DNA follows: TGTGCCAGCAGCCTCGGACAGGGCGGTGAAAAACTGTTTTTT.

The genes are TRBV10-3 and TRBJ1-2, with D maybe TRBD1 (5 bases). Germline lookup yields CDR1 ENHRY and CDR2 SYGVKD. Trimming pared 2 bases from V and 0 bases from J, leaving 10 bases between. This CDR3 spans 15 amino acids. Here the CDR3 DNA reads TGTGCCATCAGTGAGCCGACAGCCTCTAACTATGGCTACACCTTC. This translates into CAISEPTASNYGYTF.

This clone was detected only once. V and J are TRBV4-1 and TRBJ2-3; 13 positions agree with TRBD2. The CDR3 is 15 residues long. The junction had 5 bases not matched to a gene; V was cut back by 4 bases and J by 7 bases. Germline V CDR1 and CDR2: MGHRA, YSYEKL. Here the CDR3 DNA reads TGCGCCAGCAGCCCAACGGGACTAGCGGGGCATACGCAGTATTTT. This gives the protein CASSPTGLAGHTQYF.

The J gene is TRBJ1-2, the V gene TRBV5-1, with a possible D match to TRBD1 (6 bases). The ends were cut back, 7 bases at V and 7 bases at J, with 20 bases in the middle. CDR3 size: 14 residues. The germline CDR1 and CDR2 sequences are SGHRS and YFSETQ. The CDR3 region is CASFPGGPVGGYTF. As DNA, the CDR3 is TGCGCCAGCTTCCCGGGGGGCCCTGTTGGTGGCTACACCTTC.